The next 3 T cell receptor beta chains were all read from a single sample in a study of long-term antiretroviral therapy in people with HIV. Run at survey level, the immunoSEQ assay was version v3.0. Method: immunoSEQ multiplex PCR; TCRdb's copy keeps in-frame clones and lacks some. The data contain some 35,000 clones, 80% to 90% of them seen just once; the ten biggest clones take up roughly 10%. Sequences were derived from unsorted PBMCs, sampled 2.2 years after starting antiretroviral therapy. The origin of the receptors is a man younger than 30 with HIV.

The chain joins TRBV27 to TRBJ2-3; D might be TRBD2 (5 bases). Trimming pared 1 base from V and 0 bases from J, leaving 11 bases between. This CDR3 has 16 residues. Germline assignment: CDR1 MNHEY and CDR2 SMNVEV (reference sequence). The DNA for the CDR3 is TGTGCCAGCAGTTTATTGCGGACTCCGAGCACAGATACGCAGTATTTT. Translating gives CASSLLRTPSTDTQYF.

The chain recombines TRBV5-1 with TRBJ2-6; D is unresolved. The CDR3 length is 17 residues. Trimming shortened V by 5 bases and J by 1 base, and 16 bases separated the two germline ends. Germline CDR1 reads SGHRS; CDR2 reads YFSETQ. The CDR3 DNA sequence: TGCGCCAGCAGTGGGCAGAGACCTTTATCTGGGGCCAACGTCCTGACTTTC. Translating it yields CASSGQRPLSGANVLTF.

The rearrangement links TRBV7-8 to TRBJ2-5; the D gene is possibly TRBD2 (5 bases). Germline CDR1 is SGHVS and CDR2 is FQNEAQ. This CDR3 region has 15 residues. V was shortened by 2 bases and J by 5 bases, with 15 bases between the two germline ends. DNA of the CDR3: TGTGCCAGCAGCTTAAAAAGGGCTAGCATGGAGACCCAGTACTTC. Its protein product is CASSLKRASMETQYF. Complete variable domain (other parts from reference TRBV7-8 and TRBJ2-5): GAGVSQSPRYKVAKRGQDVALRCDPISGHVSLFWYQQALGQGPEFLTYFQNEAQLDKSGLPSDRFFAERPEGSVSTLKIQRTQQEDSAVYLCASSLKRASMETQYFGPGTRLLVL.